The entry that follows covers one T cell receptor beta chain sequence. Its antigen is unidentified. This specimen comes from a study of long-term antiretroviral therapy in people with HIV. Germline loops: CDR1 SGDLS, CDR2 YYNGEE. J lost 5 bases, V lost 2 bases, and 3 bases had no gene match. The CDR3 consists of 14 residues. Survey-level immunoSEQ v3.0 assays were run. Clones were sequenced by immunoSEQ multiplex PCR, and TCRdb holds only the in-frame ones, with some missing. This table has around 31,000 clones, 80% to 90% appearing once. Overall study findings and caveats: All time points showed a repertoire dominated by clones expanded before ART. Post-treatment diversity went higher with ART but stayed below transplant donor controls.

V and J are TRBV9 and TRBJ2-1; the match to TRBD2 covers 8 bases. Sequencing used unsorted PBMCs, obtained about 5 years before starting antiretroviral therapy. The TCR comes from a man between 45 and 60 years old with HIV. CDR3 sequence: CASSVTGGHNEQFF. The CDR3 DNA is TGTGCCAGCAGCGTTACGGGAGGGCACAATGAGCAGTTCTTC.